The 22 T cell receptor beta chains below all came from one sample that was sequenced in a study of blood T cell repertoires in COVID-19. The repertoire was sequenced with immunoSEQ multiplex PCR; TCRdb's copy has only in-frame clones and lacks some. The table has 100,000 to 150,000 clones, roughly 84% seen once. Sample: peripheral blood. Receptors originate from a man aged 60-69 years with acute or convalescent COVID-19.

The rearrangement joins TRBV19 to TRBJ2-2; 8 bases align to TRBD1. This CDR3 contains 15 residues. Trimming cost V 7 bases and J 4 bases; bases outside gene matches: 8. Looked up from germline, CDR1 is LNHDA and CDR2 is SQIVND (reference sequence). In nucleotides, the CDR3 is TGTGCCAGTACCCTAGCCCAGGGGGCCACCGGGGAGCTGTTTTTT. Its translation is CASTLAQGATGELFF.

The J gene is TRBJ2-7, the V gene TRBV19; TRBD1 matches at 7 bases. Per germline, CDR1 LNHDA and CDR2 SQIVND (reference sequence). This CDR3 region has 16 residues. Trimming cost V 5 bases and J 1 base; bases outside gene matches: 11. CDR3 residues: CASSPRTGEGSYEQYF. CDR3 DNA sequence: TGTGCCAGTAGTCCCCGGACAGGCGAGGGGTCCTACGAGCAGTACTTC.

Note on this clone: Other DNA sequences in this specimen translate into the identical CDR3. The chain uses TRBV28 and TRBJ1-5; D unresolved. The germline V gene has CDR1 MDHEN and CDR2 SYDVKM. The CDR3 length is 14 residues. Between the trimmed V and J ends, which lost 2 bases and 3 bases, there was a span of 8 bases. In DNA, the CDR3 is TGTGCCAGCAGTTTAGGGCTCCTCAATCAGCCCCAGCATTTT. As protein: CASSLGLLNQPQHF. Drawing the rest from reference TRBV28 and TRBJ1-5, the complete variable domain is DVKVTQSSRYLVKRTGEKVFLECVQDMDHENMFWYRQDPGLGLRLIYFSYDVKMKEKGDIPEGYSVSREKKERFSLILESASTNQTSMYLCASSLGLLNQPQHFGDGTRLSIL.

CDR3 amino acids: CASSLGPSGRQETQYF. Written as DNA, the CDR3 is TGTGCCAGCAGCTTAGGGCCTAGCGGGCGTCAAGAGACCCAGTACTTC. The chain couples TRBV7-2 to TRBJ2-5; 8 bases map to TRBD2. V shed 1 base and J 2 bases; nucleotides not matched to a gene: 6. Germline lookup yields CDR1 SGHTA and CDR2 FQGNSA. The CDR3 spans 16 residues. Variable domain in full (rest from reference TRBV7-2 and TRBJ2-5): GAGVSQSPSNKVTEKGKDVELRCDPISGHTALYWYRQSLGQGLEFLIYFQGNSAPDKSGLPSDRFSAERTGGSVSTLTIQRTQQEDSAVYLCASSLGPSGRQETQYFGPGTRLLVL.

The rearrangement joins TRBV30 to TRBJ2-7, with D possibly being TRBD1 (5 bases). This CDR3 region has 13 residues. V lost 0 bases and J 3 bases, leaving 9 bases between the germline ends. Germline V gives CDR1 GTSNPN, CDR2 SVGIG (reference sequence). CDR3 sequence (DNA): TGTGCCTGGAGTGTACCAGGGATCTACGAGCAGTACTTC. It translates to CAWSVPGIYEQYF.

The chain links TRBV28 to TRBJ2-7, with 7 bases matching TRBD2. V was pared by 9 bases and J by 3 bases, with 14 bases of the junction left unmatched. Per germline, CDR1 MDHEN and CDR2 SYDVKM. This CDR3 contains 15 residues. The CDR3 here is CASPPERGTSYEQYF. DNA for the CDR3: TGTGCCAGTCCTCCCGAGCGGGGTACGAGCTACGAGCAGTACTTC.

The genes are TRBV12-3 or TRBV12-4 and TRBJ1-5; D not certain. CDR3 size: 13 residues. With 3 bases removed from V and 2 bases from J, the gap between germline ends came to 5 bases. This chain's CDR3 is CASSFTGNQPQHF. DNA for the CDR3: TGTGCCAGCAGTTTCACTGGCAATCAGCCCCAGCATTTT.

In this sample, this clone turned up a few times. The gene calls are TRBV7-2 and TRBJ2-5; D is uncertain. CDR3 length: 13 residues. Trimming pared 5 bases from V and 4 bases from J, leaving 11 bases between. Looked up from germline, CDR1 is SGHTA and CDR2 is FQGNSA. This CDR3 reads CASSPAARETQYF. As DNA, the CDR3 is TGTGCCAGCAGCCCCGCGGCGAGAGAGACCCAGTACTTC.

The chain carries TRBV5-8 and TRBJ2-2, with no clear D. The germline V and J ends were trimmed by 1 base and 6 bases, with 7 bases remaining between them. From germline, CDR1 is SGHTS and CDR2 YDEGEE. CDR3 size: 13 residues. In DNA, the CDR3 is TGTGCCAGCAGCTTGTTCGCGGCCGGGGAGCTGTTTTTT. Translating it yields CASSLFAAGELFF.

The chain joins TRBV4-3 to TRBJ2-2, with 10 nucleotides matching TRBD2. Trimming at V came to 4 bases and at J to 2 bases, leaving 4 bases not matched to a gene. Germline V gene data show CDR1 as LGHNA and CDR2 as YSLEER. This CDR3 comprises 16 residues. The CDR3 is CASSLIAGGNTGELFF. In DNA form, the CDR3 reads TGCGCCAGCAGCCTCATAGCGGGAGGTAACACCGGGGAGCTGTTTTTT.

V gene TRBV5-5 combines with J gene TRBJ2-1; 11 nucleotides align to TRBD2. V was pared by 2 bases and J by 9 bases, with 1 base of the junction left unmatched. Germline CDR1 SGHKS, CDR2 YYEKEE (reference sequence). The CDR3 is 13 amino acids. The CDR3 reads CASSFTSGSEQFF. The CDR3, as DNA: TGTGCCAGCAGCTTCACTAGCGGGAGTGAGCAGTTCTTC.

The rearrangement joins TRBV7-9 to TRBJ1-1; D remains unclear. V was trimmed by 2 bases and J by 5 bases, leaving 15 bases between them. This CDR3 has 15 amino acids. Looked up from germline, CDR1 is SEHNR and CDR2 is FQNEAQ (reference sequence). DNA for the CDR3: TGTGCCAGCAGCTTATTCCCCCGGAGGGAGACTGAAGCTTTCTTT. As protein: CASSLFPRRETEAFF.

The J gene is TRBJ1-5, the V gene TRBV3-1 (or the pseudogene TRBV3-2), with a weak D call TRBD1 (5 bases). V gave up 0 bases and J gave up 1 base, with 7 bases separating them. Per the germline V gene, CDR1 is LGHDT and CDR2 is YNNKEL (reference sequence). This CDR3 has 15 residues. The CDR3 DNA reads TGTGCCAGCAGCCAAGATGGGGGGAGCAATCAGCCCCAGCATTTT. This codes for CASSQDGGSNQPQHF.

The chain combines TRBV5-4 with TRBJ1-2, with D perhaps matching TRBD1 (6 bases). Between the trimmed V and J ends, which lost 1 base and 4 bases, there was a span of 14 bases. The CDR3 is made up of 15 amino acids. The germline V gene encodes CDR1 SGHNT and CDR2 YYREEE (reference sequence). This CDR3 is CASSLQSGDGYGYTF. The CDR3 nucleotides read TGTGCCAGCAGCTTGCAGTCAGGGGACGGCTATGGCTACACCTTC.

This chain uses TRBV7-6 with TRBJ2-2; TRBD1 might be the D (6 bases). This CDR3 is built from 15 residues. V was trimmed by 1 base and J by 4 bases, leaving 10 bases between them. Germline V gene sequence: CDR1 SGHVS, CDR2 FNYEAQ. CDR3 DNA: TGTGCCAGCAGCTTAGTACAGGGTGGCACCGGGGAGCTGTTTTTT. Protein sequence: CASSLVQGGTGELFF.

The gene calls are TRBV4-2 and TRBJ1-1; the D gene is possibly TRBD1 (5 bases). The germline V gene encodes CDR1 LGHNA and CDR2 YNFKEQ. Deletions cut 0 bases from V and 0 bases from J, with 11 bases between. CDR3 length: 16 residues. CDR3 DNA: TGTGCCAGCAGCCAAGATCAGGGACTGCTGAACACTGAAGCTTTCTTT. Translating it yields CASSQDQGLLNTEAFF.

The J gene is TRBJ1-6, the V gene TRBV6-1; D remains ambiguous. Trimming removed 3 bases at V and 0 bases at J, with 6 bases between. Germline V gene data show CDR1 as MNHNS and CDR2 as SASEGT. CDR3 length: 15 residues. The CDR3 nucleotides are TGTGCCAGCAGTGACCGGAGCTCCTATAATTCACCCCTCCACTTT. Its protein is CASSDRSSYNSPLHF.

The chain recombines TRBV6-5 with TRBJ2-7, with 7 bases matching TRBD2. The V segment lost 2 bases and the J segment 3 bases; nucleotides outside the gene matches: 4. The germline V gene has CDR1 MNHEY and CDR2 SVGAGI. The CDR3 contains 14 residues. CDR3 sequence (DNA): TGTGCCAGCAGTTACGGAGGGAGGGTCTACGAGCAGTACTTC. This translates into CASSYGGRVYEQYF.

This chain uses TRBV6-2 or TRBV6-3 with TRBJ2-5; 9 bases align to TRBD1. V was pared by 5 bases and J by 4 bases, with 8 bases of the junction left unmatched. The CDR3 extends over 15 amino acids. Germline assignment: CDR1 MNHEY and CDR2 SVGEGT. CDR3 residues: CASSQPQGAGETQYF. DNA of the CDR3: TGTGCCAGCAGTCAACCACAGGGGGCAGGAGAGACCCAGTACTTC.

This chain links TRBV7-9 with TRBJ2-5; 14 bases fit TRBD2. Germline CDR1 and CDR2: SEHNR and FQNEAQ (reference sequence). The CDR3 is made up of 17 amino acids. J gave up 6 bases and V 0 bases, and 6 bases lay outside the gene matches. The CDR3 protein is CASSLAPRTSGRKTQYF. The CDR3 DNA sequence: TGTGCCAGCAGCTTAGCGCCCAGGACTAGCGGGAGGAAGACCCAGTACTTC. Full variable domain (remainder filled in from reference TRBV7-9 and TRBJ2-5): DTGVSQNPRHKITKRGQNVTFRCDPISEHNRLYWYRQTLGQGPEFLTYFQNEAQLEKSRLLSDRFSAERPKGSFSTLEIQRTEQGDSAMYLCASSLAPRTSGRKTQYFGPGTRLLVL.

DNA of the CDR3: TGTGCCAGCTCACCATATAGAAGGGGGACTAGCGAGGGCACCTACAATGAGCAGTTCTTC. It translates to CASSPYRRGTSEGTYNEQFF. This chain uses TRBV18 with TRBJ2-1; 10 bases are a match to TRBD2. The germline V gene encodes CDR1 KGHSH and CDR2 LQKENI. Trimming cost V 2 bases and J 2 bases; bases outside gene matches: 15. The CDR3 has 20 residues.

The V and J genes are TRBV9 and TRBJ2-5, with a tentative D call TRBD1 (5 bases). The germline gives CDR1 SGDLS, CDR2 YYNGEE. This CDR3 is 14 amino acids long. V was trimmed by 5 bases and J by 0 bases, leaving 11 bases between them. CDR3: CASRRGPDQETQYF. CDR3 nucleotides: TGTGCCAGCAGAAGGGGCCCGGACCAAGAGACCCAGTACTTC.